The T cell receptor beta chain under discussion was sequenced for a study of blood T cell repertoires in COVID-19. Across the study: From the United States, Italy and Spain came samples of acute and convalescent COVID-19. In each case, the material was cDNA or gDNA derived from T cells, B-cell-depleted T cells, or PBMCs.

This clone was observed a single time. Losses at the gene ends were 3 bases for V and 4 bases for J; bases not matched to a gene: 11. CDR1 and CDR2 (germline): DFQATT, SNEGSKA (reference sequence). The CDR3 extends over 15 amino acids. Per the original methods: The authors estimated nucleated cell counts from reference gene primer amplification. Sequencing used immunoSEQ multiplex PCR; TCRdb keeps in-frame clones, though not all of them. V, J and clone size reflect that table, while D and trimming were determined from the DNA. Of roughly 120,000 clones detected, around 82% appear once; the ten largest clones hold 9% to 13%.

The rearrangement links TRBV20-1 to TRBJ2-7; 8 bases match TRBD1. The sequence was collected from a human donor in a cohort sampled during active COVID-19. The sample taken for sequencing was peripheral blood. The CDR3 sequence is CSASSMEQGGYEQYF. CDR3 nucleotide sequence: TGCAGTGCTAGTTCGATGGAACAGGGGGGTTACGAGCAGTACTTC.